This is a list of T cell receptor beta chains from one sample in a study of blood T cells in healthy people across ages. TCRdb ran MiXCR on the 5' RACE reads and lists one entry per CDR3 protein. The repertoire includes 650,000 to 950,000 distinct CDR3 sequences, approximately 48% of them detected once, and roughly 19% sits in the top ten. The sample taken for sequencing was blood. The receptors derive from a man between 60 and 75 years old in good health. Both conserved end residues are part of each CDR3. D genes are given only for firm matches. Part of the rows lack a size; the others show once, few, many or a class for expanded clones.

CDR3: CASSLGGQGFEQFF
DNA: TGTGCTAGCAGCTTAGGGGGACAGGGTTTTGAGCAGTTCTTC
V: TRBV7-7
J: TRBJ2-1
size: -
D: TRBD1

CDR3: CASSYTILGGGNTGELFF
DNA: TGTGCCAGCAGTTACACGATTCTGGGGGGAGGGAACACCGGGGAGCTGTTTTTT
V: TRBV6-5
J: TRBJ2-2
size: -
D: -

CDR3: CSAESGTGLSSSYEQYF
DNA: TGCAGTGCTGAATCCGGGACAGGCCTCTCCTCATCCTACGAGCAGTACTTC
V: TRBV20-1
J: TRBJ2-7
size: -
D: TRBD1

CDR3: CASSPMGSRYEKLFF
DNA: TGTGCCAGCAGTCCGATGGGGAGCCGCTATGAAAAACTGTTTTTT
V: TRBV25-1
J: TRBJ1-4
size: -
D: -

CDR3: CASSQGFETGALRSYNEQFF
DNA: TGTGCCAGCAGCCAAGGGTTTGAGACAGGGGCGTTACGGTCCTACAATGAGCAGTTCTTC
V: TRBV14
J: TRBJ2-1
size: -
D: TRBD1

CDR3: CASSLRQGMINEKLFF
DNA: TGTGCCAGCAGTTTAAGACAGGGAATGATTAATGAAAAACTGTTTTTT
V: TRBV27
J: TRBJ1-4
size: -
D: TRBD1

CDR3: CAGSPGRPSTDTQYF
DNA: TGCGCCGGCAGTCCTGGACGTCCCTCCACAGATACGCAGTATTTT
V: TRBV5-1
J: TRBJ2-3
size: -
D: -

CDR3: CASSEDPARDEQFF
DNA: TGTGCCAGCAGTGAAGACCCCGCTAGAGATGAGCAGTTCTTC
V: TRBV6-1
J: TRBJ2-1
size: -
D: -

CDR3: CASSLFLDNEQFF
DNA: TGCGCCAGCAGCCTATTCCTGGACAATGAGCAGTTCTTC
V: TRBV5-1
J: TRBJ2-1
size: many
D: -

CDR3: CASSLVGGGIGSYEQYF
DNA: TGTGCCAGCAGCTTAGTGGGGGGGGGCATCGGGTCCTACGAGCAGTACTTC
V: TRBV7-2
J: TRBJ2-7
size: -
D: -

CDR3: CAISESHPTTSGGGEEQFF
DNA: TGTGCCATCAGTGAGTCTCACCCGACGACTAGCGGTGGGGGTGAGGAGCAGTTCTTC
V: TRBV10-3
J: TRBJ2-1
size: many
D: TRBD2

CDR3: CASSYAGGPAGTQYF
DNA: TGTGCCAGCAGTTACGCAGGGGGCCCCGCAGGGACCCAGTACTTC
V: TRBV6-2/TRBV6-3
J: TRBJ2-5
size: -
D: TRBD1

CDR3: CASSGAGATEETQYF
DNA: TGTGCCAGCAGTGGGGCGGGGGCCACAGAAGAGACCCAGTACTTC
V: TRBV12-3/TRBV12-4
J: TRBJ2-5
size: -
D: -

CDR3: CASSPAGTGLRGAYNEQYF
DNA: TGTGCCAGCAGCCCAGCCGGGACAGGGCTACGTGGCGCCTACAATGAGCAGTACTTC
V: TRBV7-9
J: TRBJ2-7
size: -
D: TRBD1

CDR3: CASSLMGPLYNEQFF
DNA: TGTGCCAGCAGCTTAATGGGGCCCCTCTACAATGAGCAGTTCTTC
V: TRBV7-3
J: TRBJ2-1
size: many
D: -

CDR3: CASSLGQDRTQYF
DNA: TGTGCCAGCAGCTTAGGTCAAGATCGTACGCAGTATTTT
V: TRBV7-2
J: TRBJ2-3
size: -
D: -

CDR3: CASSASGGAQYEQFF
DNA: TGTGCCAGCAGCGCTAGCGGGGGGGCCCAGTATGAGCAGTTCTTC
V: TRBV7-2
J: TRBJ2-1
size: -
D: TRBD2

CDR3: CASSPPGGYGYTF
DNA: TGTGCCAGCAGTCCCCCGGGGGGCTATGGCTACACCTTC
V: TRBV6-6
J: TRBJ1-2
size: few
D: -

CDR3: CASSGGVETVVSTDTQYF
DNA: TGTGCCAGCAGTGGCGGGGTTGAGACGGTAGTTAGCACAGATACGCAGTATTTT
V: TRBV12-3/TRBV12-4
J: TRBJ2-3
size: -
D: -

CDR3: CASSKERDTLEGQYF
DNA: TGTGCCAGCAGCAAAGAGAGGGACACCCTTGAGGGGCAGTACTTC
V: TRBV21-1
J: TRBJ2-5
size: few
D: -

CDR3: CASSLVLTGGKDEQFF
DNA: TGTGCCAGCAGCTTAGTCCTTACGGGGGGCAAGGATGAGCAGTTCTTC
V: TRBV7-6
J: TRBJ2-1
size: -
D: -

CDR3: CASSSPDSIDYEKLFF
DNA: TGTGCCAGCAGTTCTCCCGACAGCATCGATTATGAAAAACTGTTTTTT
V: TRBV6-2/TRBV6-3
J: TRBJ1-4
size: -
D: -

CDR3: CSARDPIRTTSPFTDTQYF
DNA: TGCAGTGCTAGAGATCCCATCCGAACGACTAGCCCCTTTACAGATACGCAGTATTTT
V: TRBV20-1
J: TRBJ2-3
size: -
D: TRBD2

CDR3: CASSTLFESSAQGARGYTF
DNA: TGTGCCAGCAGCACCCTTTTTGAAAGTTCGGCGCAGGGGGCGCGGGGCTACACCTTC
V: TRBV7-2
J: TRBJ1-2
size: -
D: TRBD1

CDR3: CASSQREISMSEKLFF
DNA: TGCGCCAGCAGCCAACGGGAGATTAGTATGAGTGAAAAACTGTTTTTT
V: TRBV4-3
J: TRBJ1-4
size: -
D: -

CDR3: CASSFGGASSGYTF
DNA: TGTGCCAGCAGTTTTGGCGGGGCCTCTAGTGGCTACACCTTC
V: TRBV28
J: TRBJ1-2
size: -
D: -

CDR3: CASSTTLYRDLNEQFF
DNA: TGTGCCAGCAGCACAACGTTGTACAGGGATCTCAATGAGCAGTTCTTC
V: TRBV11-2
J: TRBJ2-1
size: -
D: -

CDR3: CSVVGGTKYEQYF
DNA: TGCAGCGTTGTGGGGGGGACTAAATACGAGCAGTACTTC
V: TRBV29-1
J: TRBJ2-7
size: many
D: TRBD2

CDR3: CASSLTGDGLRETQYF
DNA: TGCGCCAGCAGCTTAACAGGGGATGGTTTGCGGGAGACCCAGTACTTC
V: TRBV5-1
J: TRBJ2-5
size: few
D: TRBD1

CDR3: CSARDRKGNSPLHF
DNA: TGCAGTGCTAGGGACCGGAAGGGTAATTCACCCCTCCACTTT
V: TRBV20-1
J: TRBJ1-6
size: -
D: -

CDR3: CSARVETEAFF
DNA: TGCAGTGCTAGGGTGGAGACTGAAGCTTTCTTT
V: TRBV20-1
J: TRBJ1-1
size: -
D: -

CDR3: CASSPGQGSSDEQYF
DNA: TGTGCCAGCAGCCCTGGACAGGGAAGCTCCGACGAGCAGTACTTC
V: TRBV7-9
J: TRBJ2-7
size: -
D: TRBD1

CDR3: CASSITGGGGNTEAYF
DNA: TGTGCCAGCAGCATTACAGGGGGTGGGGGAAACACTGAAGCTTACTTT
V: TRBV7-2
J: TRBJ1-1
size: -
D: TRBD1

CDR3: CASSQESPGGYTF
DNA: TGTGCCAGCAGCCAAGAGTCGCCAGGGGGCTACACCTTC
V: TRBV3-1
J: TRBJ1-2
size: -
D: -

CDR3: CSVPVPGANTEAFF
DNA: TGCAGCGTCCCGGTGCCGGGGGCGAACACTGAAGCTTTCTTT
V: TRBV29-1
J: TRBJ1-1
size: -
D: -

CDR3: CASSRGDNHFSGANVLTF
DNA: TGTGCCAGCAGCAGGGGGGACAACCATTTCTCTGGGGCCAACGTCCTGACTTTC
V: TRBV11-3
J: TRBJ2-6
size: -
D: -

CDR3: CASSLDVREETQYF
DNA: TGTGCCAGCAGCTTAGATGTCAGAGAAGAGACCCAGTACTTC
V: TRBV7-9
J: TRBJ2-5
size: -
D: -

CDR3: CASSLDASSGIEQFF
DNA: TGTGCCAGCAGCTTGGATGCTAGTAGTGGGATTGAGCAGTTCTTC
V: TRBV5-8
J: TRBJ2-1
size: -
D: -

CDR3: CASSLGGGARETQYF
DNA: TGTGCCAGCAGTTTAGGCGGGGGGGCGCGGGAGACCCAGTACTTC
V: TRBV12-3/TRBV12-4
J: TRBJ2-5
size: few
D: TRBD2

CDR3: CASSVATTTDTQYF
DNA: TGTGCCAGCAGTGTGGCCACTACTACAGATACGCAGTATTTT
V: TRBV25-1
J: TRBJ2-3
size: -
D: -

CDR3: CASSNSERFYEQYF
DNA: TGCGCCAGCAGCAACTCCGAAAGGTTCTACGAGCAGTACTTC
V: TRBV5-1
J: TRBJ2-7
size: -
D: -

CDR3: CASRPRGEPNNEQFF
DNA: TGTGCCAGCAGACCAAGGGGGGAGCCGAACAATGAGCAGTTCTTC
V: TRBV6-5
J: TRBJ2-1
size: -
D: -

CDR3: CASSREPTSGANVLTF
DNA: TGTGCCAGCAGTCGGGAACCTACCTCTGGGGCCAACGTCCTGACTTTC
V: TRBV6-1
J: TRBJ2-6
size: -
D: -

CDR3: CASSLESVRGYEQYF
DNA: TGTGCCAGCAGCCTAGAGAGCGTAAGGGGGTACGAGCAGTACTTC
V: TRBV7-9
J: TRBJ2-7
size: -
D: -

CDR3: CASSSSVGPSSYEQYF
DNA: TGTGCCAGCAGCTCCTCTGTCGGACCGAGCTCCTACGAGCAGTACTTC
V: TRBV7-9
J: TRBJ2-7
size: few
D: -

CDR3: CASSRGGGEPQHF
DNA: TGTGCCAGCAGCCGAGGGGGCGGGGAGCCCCAGCATTTT
V: TRBV14
J: TRBJ1-5
size: -
D: TRBD1

CDR3: CASSTDGAGNQPQHF
DNA: TGTGCCAGCAGCACGGACGGGGCAGGCAATCAGCCCCAGCATTTT
V: TRBV5-4
J: TRBJ1-5
size: -
D: -

CDR3: CASSQDPDGGTNNEQFF
DNA: TGCGCCAGCAGCCAAGATCCGGACGGGGGGACCAACAATGAGCAGTTCTTC
V: TRBV4-3
J: TRBJ2-1
size: -
D: TRBD2

CDR3: CASSLQGLNYGYTF
DNA: TGTGCCAGCAGCTTACAGGGACTGAACTATGGCTACACCTTC
V: TRBV7-9
J: TRBJ1-2
size: few
D: -

CDR3: CASSLRSSYNEQFF
DNA: TGTGCCAGCAGCTTGAGGAGCTCCTACAATGAGCAGTTCTTC
V: TRBV7-3
J: TRBJ2-1
size: many
D: -

CDR3: CSVEEGTSLIYNEQFF
DNA: TGCAGCGTTGAAGAGGGGACTAGCTTGATCTACAATGAGCAGTTCTTC
V: TRBV29-1
J: TRBJ2-1
size: -
D: TRBD2